The next 18 T cell receptor beta chains were all read from a single sample in a study of T cells after yellow fever vaccination. In TCRdb, the 5' RACE reads were re-called with MiXCR into one record per CDR3 protein. The sample holds hundreds of thousands of distinct CDR3 sequences; around 3.6% are singletons and the top ten take about a quarter. The specimen comprised PBMCs, sampled on the day of the yellow fever booster vaccination. The receptors were gathered from a man in his late teens or twenties who received the YFV17D yellow fever vaccine.

This clonotype was detected many times. V gene TRBV5-1 combines with J gene TRBJ2-1; D could derive from TRBD1 or TRBD2 (6 bases each). Germline-derived CDR1 and CDR2 are SGHRS and YFSETQ. The CDR3 contains 13 residues. Between the trimmed V and J ends, which lost 4 bases and 6 bases, there was a span of 11 bases. In DNA, the CDR3 is TGCGCCAGCAGCGCGGGGACACTCAATGAGCAGTTCTTC. It codes for CASSAGTLNEQFF.

This clonotype was counted a few times. The chain links TRBV6-6 to TRBJ1-2; D not certain. The length of the CDR3 is 13 residues. Trimming took 2 bases from V and 3 from J, leaving 7 bases between them. Looked up from germline, CDR1 is MNHNY and CDR2 is SVGAGI (reference sequence). CDR3 coding DNA: TGTGCCAGCAGTTACAGGGTAGACTATGGCTACACCTTC. Amino acid sequence: CASSYRVDYGYTF.

This clonotype was seen a few times. The rearrangement links TRBV14 to TRBJ2-5; D gene ambiguous. The CDR3 length is 13 residues. CDR1 is SGHDN, CDR2 FVKESK, per germline. V was clipped by 1 base and J by 0 bases, with 3 bases between them. Written as DNA, the CDR3 is TGTGCCAGCAGCCAAGGGAACCAAGAGACCCAGTACTTC. It codes for CASSQGNQETQYF.

Of note for this clonotype: A read error is possible here, since a much larger clone lies one base away. The chain joins TRBV6-5 to TRBJ1-1; no definite D call. CDR3 size: 13 residues. CDR1 is MNHEY and CDR2 is SVGAGI in the germline V gene. Trimming stripped 2 bases from V and 8 bases from J, with 12 bases between. Written as DNA, the CDR3 is TGTGCCAGCAGTTACCATAGGCAGACGGAAGCTTTCTTT. Translated: CASSYHRQTEAFF.

This clonotype showed up just a few times. The chain carries TRBV6-2 or TRBV6-3 and TRBJ2-5; D unclear. Germline V gene data show CDR1 as MNHEY and CDR2 as SVGEGT. V was trimmed by 4 bases and J by 0 bases, leaving 6 bases between them. The CDR3 has 13 amino acids. CDR3 in amino acids: CASSSGNQETQYF. The CDR3 bases are TGTGCCAGCAGTTCCGGAAACCAAGAGACCCAGTACTTC.

The chain joins TRBV28 to TRBJ1-5; D may be TRBD1 (6 bases). Germline CDR1 MDHEN, CDR2 SYDVKM. Between the trimmed V and J ends, which lost 6 bases and 0 bases, there was a span of 12 bases. CDR3 size: 15 residues. The CDR3 is CASRIQGHSNQPQHF. The CDR3 DNA reads as TGTGCCAGCAGAATACAGGGACATAGCAATCAGCCCCAGCATTTT. The full variable domain, with the rest looked up from reference TRBV28 and TRBJ1-5, is DVKVTQSSRYLVKRTGEKVFLECVQDMDHENMFWYRQDPGLGLRLIYFSYDVKMKEKGDIPEGYSVSREKKERFSLILESASTNQTSMYLCASRIQGHSNQPQHFGDGTRLSIL.

The chain joins TRBV7-2 to TRBJ1-4; possible D gene TRBD1, 5 bases. The CDR3 extends over 15 amino acids. Trimming removed 3 bases at V and 0 bases at J, with 8 bases between. CDR1 and CDR2 (germline): SGHTA, FQGNSA. CDR3 coding DNA: TGTGCCAGCAGCTTTTGGGGGACAACTAATGAAAAACTGTTTTTT. Its protein is CASSFWGTTNEKLFF.

A few counts support this clonotype. This chain uses TRBV27 with TRBJ2-3; possibly TRBD1 for D (5 bases). This CDR3 has 15 amino acids. The germline V and J ends were trimmed by 6 bases and 2 bases, with 15 bases remaining between them. Per the germline V gene, CDR1 is MNHEY and CDR2 is SMNVEV (reference sequence). The CDR3 DNA reads as TGTGCCAGCAGGGGGCTCCGGATATTCACAGATACGCAGTATTTT. Amino acid sequence: CASRGLRIFTDTQYF.

This clonotype has more than one count but fewer than ten. The chain uses TRBV4-1 and TRBJ2-6; 11 nucleotides line up with TRBD1. The J segment lost 3 bases and the V segment lost 7 bases, leaving 5 bases of the junction unmatched. Germline V lookup: CDR1 MGHRA, CDR2 YSYEKL. This CDR3 region has 16 residues. The CDR3 sequence is CASTWTGGFGANVLTF. The DNA of the CDR3 is TGCGCCAGCACGTGGACAGGGGGCTTTGGGGCCAACGTCCTGACTTTC.

This clonotype has at least ten counts. The chain links TRBV30 to TRBJ2-5; D is unresolved. Trimming pared 0 bases from V and 0 bases from J, leaving 5 bases between. This CDR3 contains 13 residues. CDR1 is GTSNPN and CDR2 is SVGIG in the germline V gene (reference sequence). The CDR3 spells CAWSVRNQETQYF. In DNA, the CDR3 is TGTGCCTGGAGTGTCCGGAACCAAGAGACCCAGTACTTC.

This clonotype occurred a few times. V usage is TRBV11-2 and J usage is TRBJ2-1, with 14 positions matching TRBD2. The length of the CDR3 is 15 residues. The germline CDR1 and CDR2 sequences are SGHAT and FQNNGV. V shed 1 base and J 12 bases; nucleotides not matched to a gene: 5. CDR3 nucleotides: TGTGCCAGCAGCTTAGTGACTAGCGGGGGGGCTAGGCAGTTCTTC. Translating it yields CASSLVTSGGARQFF.

The chain carries TRBV7-2 and TRBJ2-3; 9 nucleotides line up with TRBD2. This CDR3 spans 17 amino acids. V shed 1 base and J 2 bases; nucleotides not matched to a gene: 7. Germline V CDR1 and CDR2: SGHTA, FQGNSA. DNA for the CDR3: TGTGCCAGCAGCTTAGTAGGGGGCGGGGGGGACACAGATACGCAGTATTTT. This sequence encodes CASSLVGGGGDTDTQYF.

This sequence joins TRBV29-1 and TRBJ2-1, with 12 bases fitting TRBD2. Trimming took 6 bases from V and 2 from J; bases not matched to a gene: 11. This CDR3 has 17 amino acids. Germline CDR1 is SQVTM and CDR2 is ANQGSEA. The CDR3 spells CSVWTSGAGRTYNEQFF. The CDR3 bases are TGCAGCGTGTGGACTAGCGGGGCGGGTCGCACCTACAATGAGCAGTTCTTC.

The table lists this clonotype with many counts. The rearrangement uses TRBV5-6 and TRBJ2-6; D remains ambiguous. CDR3 length: 15 amino acids. Germline V gene sequence: CDR1 SGHDT, CDR2 YYEEEE. Trimming removed 1 base at V and 3 bases at J, with 8 bases between. This chain's CDR3 is CASSLRLRGANVLTF. The CDR3 DNA reads as TGTGCCAGCAGCTTGAGGTTGCGTGGGGCCAACGTCCTGACTTTC. Combining the CDR3 with reference TRBV5-6 and TRBJ2-6 gives the whole variable domain DAGVTQSPTHLIKTRGQQVTLRCSPKSGHDTVSWYQQALGQGPQFIFQYYEEEERQRGNFPDRFSGHQFPNYSSELNVNALLLGDSALYLCASSLRLRGANVLTFGAGSRLTVL.

This clonotype has a count of ten or more. V gene TRBV7-2 combines with J gene TRBJ1-6; D ambiguous. The CDR3 consists of 14 residues. Between the trimmed V and J ends, which lost 1 base and 9 bases, there was a span of 10 bases. Germline CDR1 is SGHTA and CDR2 is FQGNSA. In nucleotides, the CDR3 is TGTGCCAGCAGCTTAGAAGGGATCGGTTCACCCCTCCACTTT. As protein: CASSLEGIGSPLHF. The whole variable domain, filled in from reference TRBV7-2 and TRBJ1-6, reads GAGVSQSPSNKVTEKGKDVELRCDPISGHTALYWYRQSLGQGLEFLIYFQGNSAPDKSGLPSDRFSAERTGGSVSTLTIQRTQQEDSAVYLCASSLEGIGSPLHFGNGTRLTVT.

The sample holds many counts of this clonotype. The chain employs TRBV4-2 and TRBJ2-7; D not certain. CDR1 and CDR2 from the germline V gene are LGHNA and YNFKEQ. Trimming removed 4 bases at V and 0 bases at J, with 16 bases between. The CDR3 loop spans 16 amino acids. The CDR3 reads CASSPWGGESSYEQYF. The CDR3, as DNA: TGTGCCAGCAGCCCGTGGGGTGGGGAAAGCTCCTACGAGCAGTACTTC.

This clonotype was seen at least ten times. The chain employs TRBV5-1 and TRBJ2-1, with a weak D call TRBD2 (5 bases). Germline V gene sequence: CDR1 SGHRS, CDR2 YFSETQ. V was shortened by 5 bases and J by 0 bases, with 12 bases between the two germline ends. There are 15 residues in the CDR3. The CDR3, as DNA: TGCGCCAGCAGGGTTCGGGGTGACTCCTACAATGAGCAGTTCTTC. The encoded protein is CASRVRGDSYNEQFF.

This clonotype was recorded a few times. The rearrangement uses TRBV6-6 and TRBJ2-7, with D possibly TRBD2 on 6 matching bases. Between the trimmed V and J ends, which lost 4 bases and 7 bases, there was a span of 17 bases. This CDR3 is 14 amino acids long. Per the germline V gene, CDR1 is MNHNY and CDR2 is SVGAGI (reference sequence). CDR3 bases: TGTGCCAGCAGTTTCGGCAGGACGGCGGGAGAGCAGTACGTC. The encoded protein is CASSFGRTAGEQYV.